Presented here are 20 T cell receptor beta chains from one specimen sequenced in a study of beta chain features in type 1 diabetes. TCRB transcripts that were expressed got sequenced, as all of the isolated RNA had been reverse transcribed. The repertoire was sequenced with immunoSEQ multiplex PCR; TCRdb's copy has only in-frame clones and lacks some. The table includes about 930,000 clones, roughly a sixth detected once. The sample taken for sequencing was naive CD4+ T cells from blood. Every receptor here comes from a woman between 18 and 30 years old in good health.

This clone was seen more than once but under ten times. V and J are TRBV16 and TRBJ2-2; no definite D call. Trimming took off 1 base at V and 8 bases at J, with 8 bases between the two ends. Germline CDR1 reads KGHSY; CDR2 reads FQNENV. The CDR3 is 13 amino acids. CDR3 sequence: CASSQYMSGELFF. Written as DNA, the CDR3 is TGTGCCAGCAGCCAATACATGTCTGGGGAGCTGTTTTTT.

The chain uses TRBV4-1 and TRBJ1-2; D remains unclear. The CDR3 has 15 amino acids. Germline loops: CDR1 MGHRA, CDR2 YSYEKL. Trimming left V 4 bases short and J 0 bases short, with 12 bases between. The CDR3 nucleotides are TGCGCCAGCAGCCGAAAGACGGGAGCTAACTATGGCTACACCTTC. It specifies CASSRKTGANYGYTF.

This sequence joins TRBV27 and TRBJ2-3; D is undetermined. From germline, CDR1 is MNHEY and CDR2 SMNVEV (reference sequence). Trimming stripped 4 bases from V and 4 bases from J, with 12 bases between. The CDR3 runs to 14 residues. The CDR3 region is CASSWARLPDTQYF. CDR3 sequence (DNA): TGTGCCAGCAGTTGGGCTCGTCTGCCAGATACGCAGTATTTT.

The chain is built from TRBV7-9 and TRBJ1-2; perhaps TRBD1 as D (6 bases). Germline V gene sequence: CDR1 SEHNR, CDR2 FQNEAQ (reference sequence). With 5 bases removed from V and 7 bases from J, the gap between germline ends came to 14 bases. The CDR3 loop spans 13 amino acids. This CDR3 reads CASSDDRSRGYTF. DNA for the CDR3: TGTGCCAGCAGCGACGACAGGTCCCGTGGCTACACCTTC.

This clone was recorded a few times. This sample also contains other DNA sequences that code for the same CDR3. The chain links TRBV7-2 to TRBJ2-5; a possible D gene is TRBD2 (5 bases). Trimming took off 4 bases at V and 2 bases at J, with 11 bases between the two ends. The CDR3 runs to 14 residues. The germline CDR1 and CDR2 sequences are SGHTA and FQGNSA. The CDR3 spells CASSSAGVQETQYF. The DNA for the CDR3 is TGTGCCAGCAGCTCTGCGGGCGTACAAGAGACCCAGTACTTC.

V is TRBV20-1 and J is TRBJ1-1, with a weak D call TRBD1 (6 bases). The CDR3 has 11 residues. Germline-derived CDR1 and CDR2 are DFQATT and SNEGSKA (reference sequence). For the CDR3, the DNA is TGCCGGGGGCAGGAGTCTCTTAAAGCTTTCTTT. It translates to CRGQESLKAFF.

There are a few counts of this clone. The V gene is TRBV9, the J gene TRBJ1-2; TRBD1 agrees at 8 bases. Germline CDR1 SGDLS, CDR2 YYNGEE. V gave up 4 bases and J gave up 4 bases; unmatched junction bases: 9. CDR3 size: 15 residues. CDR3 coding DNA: TGTGCCAGCAGCCAAACCGGGACAGGACGCTATGGCTACACCTTC. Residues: CASSQTGTGRYGYTF.

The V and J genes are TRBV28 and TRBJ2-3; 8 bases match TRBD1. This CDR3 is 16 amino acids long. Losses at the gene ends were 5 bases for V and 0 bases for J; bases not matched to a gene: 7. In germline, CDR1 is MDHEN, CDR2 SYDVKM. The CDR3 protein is CASSPFGQGSTDTQYF. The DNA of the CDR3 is TGTGCCAGCAGTCCCTTTGGACAGGGTAGCACAGATACGCAGTATTTT.

The CDR3 sequence is CASSFLAGYNEQFF. The CDR3 DNA sequence: TGCGCCAGCAGCTTTCTTGCGGGCTACAATGAGCAGTTCTTC. The V and J genes are TRBV5-1 and TRBJ2-1; D might be TRBD2 (5 bases). Germline loops: CDR1 SGHRS, CDR2 YFSETQ. V lost 2 bases, J lost 3 bases, and 9 bases lay in between. CDR3 length: 14 amino acids.

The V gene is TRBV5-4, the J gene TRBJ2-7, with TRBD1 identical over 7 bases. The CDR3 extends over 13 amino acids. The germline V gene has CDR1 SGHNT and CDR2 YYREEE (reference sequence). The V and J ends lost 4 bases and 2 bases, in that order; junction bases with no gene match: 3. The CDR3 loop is CASSGGQAYEQYF. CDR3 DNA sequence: TGTGCCAGCAGCGGAGGACAGGCCTACGAGCAGTACTTC.

In nucleotides, the CDR3 is TGTGCCAGCAGTCCTAGCGTGAGCTCCTACAATGAGCAGTTCTTC. This encodes CASSPSVSSYNEQFF. The genes are TRBV6-6 and TRBJ2-1; a possible D gene is TRBD2 (6 bases). Per germline, CDR1 MNHNY and CDR2 SVGAGI (reference sequence). The V end was cut by 5 bases, the J end by 0 bases, with 11 bases between. The CDR3 loop spans 15 amino acids.

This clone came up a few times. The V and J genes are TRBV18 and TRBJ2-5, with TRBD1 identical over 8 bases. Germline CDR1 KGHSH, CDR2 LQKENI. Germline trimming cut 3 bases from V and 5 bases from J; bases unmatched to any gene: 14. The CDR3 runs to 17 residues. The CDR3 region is CASSPQGPGTGLETQYF. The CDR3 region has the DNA TGTGCCAGCTCACCGCAGGGGCCCGGGACAGGCCTCGAGACCCAGTACTTC.

This chain's CDR3 is CGTGGTGSTQPQHF. In nucleotides, the CDR3 is TGTGGGACCGGAGGGACAGGGTCCACTCAGCCCCAGCATTTT. This chain connects TRBV6-6 to TRBJ1-5; 9 bases are shared with TRBD1. This CDR3 has 14 amino acids. Germline assignment: CDR1 MNHNY and CDR2 SVGAGI (reference sequence).

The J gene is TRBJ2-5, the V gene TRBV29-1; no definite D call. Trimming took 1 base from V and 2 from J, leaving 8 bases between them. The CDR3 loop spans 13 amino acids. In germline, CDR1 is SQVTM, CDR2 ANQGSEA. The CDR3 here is CSVEVQLQETQYF. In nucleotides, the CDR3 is TGCAGCGTTGAAGTTCAGCTACAAGAGACCCAGTACTTC.

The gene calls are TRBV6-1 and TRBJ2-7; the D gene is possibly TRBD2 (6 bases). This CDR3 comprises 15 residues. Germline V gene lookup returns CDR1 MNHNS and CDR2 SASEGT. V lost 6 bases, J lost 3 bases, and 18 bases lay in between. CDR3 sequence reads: CASSPTGLPNYEQYF. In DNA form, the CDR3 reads TGTGCCAGCAGCCCGACGGGACTTCCGAACTACGAGCAGTACTTC.

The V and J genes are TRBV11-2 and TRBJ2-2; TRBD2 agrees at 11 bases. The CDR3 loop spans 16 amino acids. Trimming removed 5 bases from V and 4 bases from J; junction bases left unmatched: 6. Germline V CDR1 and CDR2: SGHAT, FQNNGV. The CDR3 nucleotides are TGTGCCAGCAGCGGATCGGGACTAGCGGCCACCGGGGAGCTGTTTTTT. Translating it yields CASSGSGLAATGELFF.

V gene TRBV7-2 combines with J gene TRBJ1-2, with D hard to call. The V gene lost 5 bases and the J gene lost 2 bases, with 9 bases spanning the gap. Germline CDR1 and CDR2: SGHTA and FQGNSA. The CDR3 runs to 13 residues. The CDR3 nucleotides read TGTGCCAGCAGCCGACTGGAAAACTATGGCTACACCTTC. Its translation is CASSRLENYGYTF.

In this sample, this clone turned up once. The DNA of the CDR3 is TGTGCCAGCCCTGCCCTCGGGGGTAACTATGGCTACACCTTC. Protein: CASPALGGNYGYTF. The rearrangement links TRBV2 to TRBJ1-2; the D gene is possibly TRBD1 (5 bases). The ends were cut back, 8 bases at V and 1 base at J, with 14 bases in the middle. Per germline, CDR1 SNHLY and CDR2 FYNNEI. This CDR3 has 14 residues.

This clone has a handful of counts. CDR3 sequence: CASSSVTENNEQFF. The CDR3, as DNA: TGTGCCAGCAGTTCCGTGACAGAAAACAATGAGCAGTTCTTC. The V call is TRBV6-5, the J call TRBJ2-1; D may be TRBD1 (5 bases). V lost 4 bases and J lost 5, with 12 bases in between. The germline gives CDR1 MNHEY, CDR2 SVGAGI. The CDR3 has 14 amino acids.

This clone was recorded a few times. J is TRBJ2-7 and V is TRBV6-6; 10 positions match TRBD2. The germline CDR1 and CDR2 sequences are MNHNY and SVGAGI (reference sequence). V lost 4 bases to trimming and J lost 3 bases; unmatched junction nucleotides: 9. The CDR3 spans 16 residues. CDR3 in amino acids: CASSSPLAGGVYEQYF. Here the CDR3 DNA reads TGTGCCAGCAGTTCACCCTTAGCGGGAGGTGTCTACGAGCAGTACTTC.